Shown below are 25 T cell receptor beta chains from a single sample sequenced in a study of shared clonotypes between healthy human individuals. Sequencing was performed with immunoSEQ multiplex PCR; in TCRdb, only in-frame clones are kept and a portion is missing. Seen here are roughly 2 million clones, around 95% observed once, and the top ten hold more than 0.1%. Material for sequencing was naive CD4+ T cells sorted from blood. Specified subset: CD45RA+ positively selected. The receptors here all came from a young man in good health.

The chain recombines TRBV6-1 with TRBJ2-2; maybe TRBD1 (6 bases). Germline assignment: CDR1 MNHNS and CDR2 SASEGT. CDR3 size: 18 residues. With 0 bases removed from V and 3 bases from J, the gap between germline ends came to 17 bases. The CDR3 DNA sequence: TGTGCCAGCAGTGAAGCGGGAAAGGGGGTCAAGGACACCGGGGAGCTGTTTTTT. The encoded protein is CASSEAGKGVKDTGELFF.

The rearrangement links TRBV4-1 to TRBJ1-5, with D possibly being TRBD1 (5 bases). CDR3 length: 13 amino acids. V was cut by 4 bases and J by 16 bases, with 20 bases left in between. Germline loops: CDR1 MGHRA, CDR2 YSYEKL. CDR3 in amino acids: CASSLVGVREKHF. In DNA, the CDR3 is TGCGCCAGCAGCCTCGTGGGGGTAAGGGAAAAACATTTT.

This chain connects TRBV5-4 to TRBJ1-3; the D gene is possibly TRBD1 (6 bases). V was pared by 1 base and J by 4 bases, with 15 bases between. From germline, CDR1 is SGHNT and CDR2 YYREEE (reference sequence). The length of the CDR3 is 16 residues. CDR3 bases: TGTGCCAGCAGCTTGTCAACAGGGCGGTCCGGAAACACCATATATTTT. Amino acids: CASSLSTGRSGNTIYF.

The chain carries TRBV28 and TRBJ2-7, with 7 bases fitting TRBD1. Unmatched junction bases numbered 2, after V lost 3 bases and J lost 0 bases. The CDR3 is 14 residues long. Germline CDR1 reads MDHEN; CDR2 reads SYDVKM. The CDR3 coding sequence is TGTGCCAGCAGTTTTCCAGGGGGCTCCTACGAGCAGTACTTC. Translated: CASSFPGGSYEQYF.

J is TRBJ2-7 and V is TRBV10-1; 9 bases line up with TRBD1. The J segment lost 6 bases and the V segment lost 2 bases, leaving 14 bases of the junction unmatched. Germline CDR1 is WNHNN and CDR2 is SYGVQD (reference sequence). The CDR3 is 17 residues long. DNA for the CDR3: TGCGCCAGCAGTGAGCGTTTTATCCGGGACAGGGAAAGCGAGCAGTACTTC. It is translated as CASSERFIRDRESEQYF.

The chain is built from TRBV19 and TRBJ1-3; no reliable D call. Looked up from germline, CDR1 is LNHDA and CDR2 is SQIVND (reference sequence). V was clipped by 4 bases and J by 3 bases, with 10 bases between them. This CDR3 is built from 14 residues. The CDR3 bases are TGTGCCAGTAGTACGGTGGCTGGTGGAAACACCATATATTTT. It codes for CASSTVAGGNTIYF.

For the CDR3, the DNA is TGTGCCAGCAGCCCCGGACAGGGAAGTATCTATGGCTACACCTTC. Translated: CASSPGQGSIYGYTF. This chain connects TRBV9 to TRBJ1-2; 8 nucleotides agree with TRBD1. Germline V gives CDR1 SGDLS, CDR2 YYNGEE. The CDR3 has 15 amino acids. The V segment lost 4 bases and the J segment 4 bases; nucleotides outside the gene matches: 9.

The chain couples TRBV11-2 to TRBJ2-3, with 7 bases that match TRBD2. The V gene's germline CDR1 is SGHAT and CDR2 FQNNGV. With V trimmed by 5 bases and J by 3 bases, 11 bases remained unmatched. This CDR3 comprises 16 residues. The CDR3 is CASSGGGPGRTDTQYF. The CDR3 nucleotides are TGTGCCAGCAGCGGCGGGGGTCCGGGGAGGACAGATACGCAGTATTTT.

The rearrangement joins TRBV6-5 to TRBJ2-1; 8 bases match TRBD2. Germline values: CDR1 MNHEY, CDR2 SVGAGI. V lost 7 bases, J lost 7 bases, and 12 bases stayed unmatched. The CDR3 is 15 residues long. CDR3 nucleotides: TGTGCCAGCACCGGGAGACGGGAGGGTTTTAATGAGCAGTTCTTC. It is translated as CASTGRREGFNEQFF.

The gene calls are TRBV7-9 and TRBJ2-5, with D hard to call. The CDR3 length is 13 residues. Trimming shortened V by 4 bases and J by 5 bases, and 11 bases separated the two germline ends. Germline lookup yields CDR1 SEHNR and CDR2 FQNEAQ (reference sequence). The CDR3 DNA is TGTGCCAGCAGCTACACAGAGTTGGAGACCCAGTACTTC. It translates to CASSYTELETQYF.

The J gene is TRBJ1-1, the V gene TRBV6-5, with a possible D match to TRBD1 (6 bases). Germline-derived CDR1 and CDR2 are MNHEY and SVGAGI. V gave up 5 bases and J gave up 11 bases, with 15 bases separating them. This CDR3 has 12 amino acids. The CDR3 DNA reads as TGTGCCAGCAGTCAGGGTCGGGGGCAGGCTTTCTTT. This sequence encodes CASSQGRGQAFF.

The chain links TRBV10-3 to TRBJ1-6; no firm D call. CDR3 length: 12 residues. The germline V gene has CDR1 ENHRY and CDR2 SYGVKD. V was shortened by 4 bases and J by 8 bases, with 6 bases between the two germline ends. Here the CDR3 reads CAISGTDSPLHF. DNA for the CDR3: TGTGCCATCAGTGGGACCGATTCACCCCTCCACTTT.

The V and J genes are TRBV30 and TRBJ1-4, with 9 bases aligning to TRBD1. The CDR3 has 16 residues. Germline V gene sequence: CDR1 GTSNPN, CDR2 SVGIG (reference sequence). The V and J ends lost 1 base and 8 bases, in that order; junction bases with no gene match: 11. DNA for the CDR3: TGTGCCTGGAGTGGGAATATCGGACAGGGGTACGAAAAACTGTTTTTT. Translation: CAWSGNIGQGYEKLFF.

The gene calls are TRBV4-1 and TRBJ2-5; 14 bases align to TRBD2. The ends lost 4 bases at V and 4 bases at J; junction bases unmatched: 5. This CDR3 is built from 16 residues. From germline, CDR1 is MGHRA and CDR2 YSYEKL. The CDR3 is CASSPGLAGVTETQYF. DNA for the CDR3: TGCGCCAGCAGCCCGGGACTAGCGGGAGTCACAGAGACCCAGTACTTC.

The chain carries TRBV7-3 and TRBJ2-2; D is unresolved. There are 15 residues in the CDR3. Germline V gene data show CDR1 as SGHTA and CDR2 as FQGTGA. Trimming shortened V by 5 bases and J by 0 bases, and 10 bases separated the two germline ends. The CDR3 sequence is CASSPEWANTGELFF. The CDR3 DNA reads as TGTGCCAGCAGCCCGGAGTGGGCGAACACCGGGGAGCTGTTTTTT.

The chain has TRBV6-4 and TRBJ1-2; D is undetermined. Trimming removed 2 bases from V and 4 bases from J, with 17 bases in between. The CDR3 is made up of 16 amino acids. The germline CDR1 and CDR2 sequences are MRHNA and SNTAGT. The CDR3 DNA reads as TGTGCCAGCAGTGACGGGTCGAGGCCATACCCCTATGGCTACACCTTC. Protein sequence: CASSDGSRPYPYGYTF.

The chain combines TRBV7-9 with TRBJ2-7; D tentatively fits TRBD1 or TRBD2 (6 bases each). V lost 5 bases and J lost 5, with 19 bases in between. The germline V gene has CDR1 SEHNR and CDR2 FQNEAQ (reference sequence). The CDR3 has 15 amino acids. CDR3 region: CASSGSAAGEDEQYF. The CDR3 coding sequence is TGTGCCAGCAGCGGATCCGCGGCAGGGGAGGACGAGCAGTACTTC.

The chain links TRBV30 to TRBJ2-3; 8 bases are a match to TRBD2. The germline V gene has CDR1 GTSNPN and CDR2 SVGIG (reference sequence). The CDR3 sequence is 15 residues long. The junction had 12 bases not matched to a gene; V was cut back by 5 bases and J by 5 bases. The chain's CDR3 is CAWGDAGGSIDTQYF. CDR3 nucleotides: TGTGCCTGGGGAGACGCGGGGGGCTCGATAGATACGCAGTATTTT.

Note on this clone: A clone one base away is much larger, so this may be a read error. The CDR3 sequence is CAPGRDTEAFF. DNA for the CDR3: TGTGCCCCTGGCAGGGACACTGAAGCTTTCTTT. The V call is TRBV30, the J call TRBJ1-1; a possible D gene is TRBD1 (5 bases). Trimming took off 8 bases at V and 3 bases at J, with 10 bases between the two ends. CDR1 is GTSNPN, CDR2 SVGIG, per germline (reference sequence). The CDR3 length is 11 residues.

V and J are TRBV9 and TRBJ2-2; D gene uncertain. This CDR3 has 16 residues. The V gene's germline CDR1 is SGDLS and CDR2 YYNGEE. V was clipped by 1 base and J by 0 bases, with 10 bases between them. This chain's CDR3 is CASSVSQVTNTGELFF. The DNA for the CDR3 is TGTGCCAGCAGCGTATCGCAGGTCACGAACACCGGGGAGCTGTTTTTT. The complete variable domain, with remaining parts taken from reference TRBV9 and TRBJ2-2, reads DSGVTQTPKHLITATGQRVTLRCSPRSGDLSVYWYQQSLDQGLQFLIQYYNGEERAKGNILERFSAQQFPDLHSELNLSSLELGDSALYFCASSVSQVTNTGELFFGEGSRLTVL.

V is TRBV28 and J is TRBJ2-7; TRBD1 agrees at 7 bases. Germline CDR1 and CDR2: MDHEN and SYDVKM. With V trimmed by 6 bases and J by 6 bases, 5 bases remained unmatched. This CDR3 is 12 amino acids long. CDR3 DNA sequence: TGTGCCAGCAGGACAGGGTTTTTCGAGCAGTACTTC. Amino acid sequence: CASRTGFFEQYF.

The rearrangement uses TRBV18 and TRBJ2-5; no reliable D call. CDR1 KGHSH and CDR2 LQKENI come from the germline V gene. The length of the CDR3 is 16 residues. V lost 0 bases to trimming and J lost 1 base, with 12 bases between them. CDR3: CASSPPASYGQETQYF. The CDR3 nucleotides are TGTGCCAGCTCACCACCGGCCAGCTACGGCCAAGAGACCCAGTACTTC.

This clone came up once. Possible read error: a much larger clone is one base away. Additional DNA sequences in this sample encode the identical CDR3. The chain couples TRBV29-1 to TRBJ2-3; TRBD1 agrees at 7 bases. Per the germline V gene, CDR1 is SQVTM and CDR2 is ANQGSEA. The CDR3 extends over 12 amino acids. Germline trimming cut 2 bases from V and 4 bases from J; bases unmatched to any gene: 0. CDR3 in amino acids: CSVEQGADTQYF. CDR3 nucleotides: TGCAGCGTTGAACAGGGGGCAGATACGCAGTATTTT.

The chain joins TRBV7-2 to TRBJ2-1, with D perhaps TRBD1 or TRBD2 (5 bases each). From germline, CDR1 is SGHTA and CDR2 FQGNSA. V lost 4 bases and J 6 bases, leaving 7 bases between the germline ends. There are 12 residues in the CDR3. The CDR3 coding sequence is TGTGCCAGCAGCTATGGGACCAATGAGCAGTTCTTC. Its translation: CASSYGTNEQFF.

The CDR3 protein is CASSVGHNEQFF. In DNA, the CDR3 is TGTGCCAGCAGCGTAGGTCACAATGAGCAGTTCTTC. V and J are TRBV9 and TRBJ2-1; D gene unclear. V gave up 0 bases and J gave up 5 bases, with 3 bases separating them. Germline CDR1 and CDR2: SGDLS and YYNGEE. The CDR3 loop spans 12 amino acids.